This entry concerns a single T cell receptor (beta chain). This CDR3 is built from 14 residues. Germline loops: CDR1 SGHNT, CDR2 YENEEA. Trimming removed 5 bases from V and 3 bases from J, with 10 bases in between. The data were obtained in a study of blood T cell repertoires in COVID-19. Libraries were prepared by immunoSEQ multiplex PCR; TCRdb keeps only in-frame clonotypes and omits some of them. Among 250,000 to 400,000 clones listed, 75% to 90% were seen once. Participant reports of clinical history set cohort assignment. Sequences were obtained from PBMCs or T cells enriched from blood (not recorded which). The chain uses TRBV11-3 and TRBJ2-2, with D hard to call. The receptor's source is a woman aged 30 to 39 who had been exposed to COVID-19. The DNA for the CDR3 is TGTGCCAGCAGCCAGAACAGATACACCGGGGAGCTGTTTTTT. Its protein product is CASSQNRYTGELFF.